This T cell receptor (beta chain) was obtained from a study of long-term antiretroviral therapy in people with HIV. CDR3 length: 14 amino acids. The germline gives CDR1 MNHEY, CDR2 SVGAGI. The V gene lost 5 bases and the J gene lost 2 bases, with 13 bases spanning the gap. In its sample, this clone was seen once. They ran version v3.0 of the immunoSEQ assay at survey level. The protocol was immunoSEQ multiplex PCR, while the TCRdb copy is restricted to in-frame clones and leaves out a portion. Of 30,000 to 40,000 clones listed, over 85% are singletons. Treatment locations for all participants with HIV were in the United States.

The V and J genes are TRBV6-5 and TRBJ2-7; TRBD2 might be the D (5 bases). This TCR was recovered from a woman aged 50 to 65 with HIV. The sample was unsorted PBMCs, taken approximately 5 years after starting antiretroviral therapy. CDR3 coding DNA: TGTGCCAGCAGTCCTCGGACTGGAGCCTACGAGCAGTACTTC. Residues: CASSPRTGAYEQYF.